In its sample, the clone carrying this T cell receptor (beta chain) was seen a few times. Its antigen is still unknown. The data are from a study of T-cell memory formation after mild COVID-19. General study findings and limits: Some clones that responded turned up in pre-infection memory, which suggests that cross-reactive memory joined in.

TCRdb redid the calling of the 5' RACE reads with MiXCR, one entry per CDR3 protein. The table shows fewer than 350,000 distinct CDR3 sequences, with about 16% occurring only once. The CDR3 extends over 14 amino acids. Germline V gene data show CDR1 as MNHEY and CDR2 as SVGAGI. The V end was cut by 4 bases, the J end by 4 bases, with 13 bases between. The sequence derives from a man aged 18 to 30 who had mild COVID-19 (a few samples of this study predate the infection). Cell type and time point are not known. The chain links TRBV6-5 to TRBJ1-1; D gene ambiguous. Sample: PBMCs or a T cell subset sorted from them (not recorded which). The CDR3 nucleotides are TGTGCCAGCAGTTTTAGTCTGAGTGGCACTGAAGCTTTCTTT. Translation gives CASSFSLSGTEAFF.